The entry below gives a single T cell receptor beta chain sequence along with its context. Generated by immunoSEQ multiplex PCR, the TCRdb table keeps only in-frame clones and is missing some. The sample includes roughly 190,000 clones, around 80% of them seen just once. This specimen comes from a study of blood T cell repertoires in COVID-19. V shed 4 bases, J shed 4 bases, and the junction held 8 bases outside the gene matches. This CDR3 region has 16 residues. The germline gives CDR1 SNHLY, CDR2 FYNNEI. V usage is TRBV2 and J usage is TRBJ2-2; 8 bases align to TRBD2. The TCR originated in a man in his forties or fifties with active or convalescent COVID-19. The sequencing input was peripheral blood. CDR3 coding DNA: TGTGCCAGCAGTGGAGAGACTAGCGCCGTCACCGGGGAGCTGTTTTTT. The encoded protein is CASSGETSAVTGELFF. The variable domain in full, completed from reference TRBV2 and TRBJ2-2, reads EPEVTQTPSHQVTQMGQEVILRCVPISNHLYFYWYRQILGQKVEFLVSFYNNEISEKSEIFDDQFSVERPDGSNFTLKIRSTKLEDSAMYFCASSGETSAVTGELFFGEGSRLTVL.